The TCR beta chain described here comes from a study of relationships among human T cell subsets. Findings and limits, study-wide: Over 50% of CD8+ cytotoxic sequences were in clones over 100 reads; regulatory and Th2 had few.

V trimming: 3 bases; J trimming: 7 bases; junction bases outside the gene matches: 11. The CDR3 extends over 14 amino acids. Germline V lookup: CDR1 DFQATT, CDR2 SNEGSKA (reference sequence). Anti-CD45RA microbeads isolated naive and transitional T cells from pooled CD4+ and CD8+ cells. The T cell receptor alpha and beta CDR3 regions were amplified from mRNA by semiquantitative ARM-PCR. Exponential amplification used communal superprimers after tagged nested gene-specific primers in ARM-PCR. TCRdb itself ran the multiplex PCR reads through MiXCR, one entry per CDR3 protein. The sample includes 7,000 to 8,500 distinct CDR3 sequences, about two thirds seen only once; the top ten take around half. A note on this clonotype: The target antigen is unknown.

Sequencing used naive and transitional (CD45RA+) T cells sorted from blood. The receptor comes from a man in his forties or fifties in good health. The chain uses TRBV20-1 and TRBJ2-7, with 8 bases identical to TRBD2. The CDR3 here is CSASGKRESREQYF. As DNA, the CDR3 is TGCAGTGCTAGTGGCAAGCGGGAGTCGAGGGAGCAGTACTTC.